This record covers a single T cell receptor beta chain. The entry originates in a study of blood T cell repertoires in COVID-19. Study information: Specimens from acute and convalescent COVID-19 originated in the United States, Italy and Spain. PBMCs, B-cell-depleted T cells, or T cells were the source of the cDNA or gDNA that made up the material.

Germline V gene lookup returns CDR1 MNHNY and CDR2 SVGAGI (reference sequence). Trimming took 5 bases from V and 10 from J; bases not matched to a gene: 7. This CDR3 spans 14 amino acids. How the authors handled the data: Reference gene primer amplification gave nucleated cell count estimates. Here immunoSEQ multiplex PCR was the method, and the copy in TCRdb shows in-frame clones only, minus some. The V and J calls and clone size were taken over from that table, and D and trimming were inferred from the DNA. Among 210,000 or so clones listed, around 85% were seen once. The TCR comes from a human donor in a cohort sampled during active COVID-19. Material: peripheral blood. V is TRBV6-6 and J is TRBJ2-1; 11 nucleotides align to TRBD2. The CDR3 spells CASSPPGLADEQFF. The CDR3 bases are TGTGCCAGCAGTCCTCCGGGACTAGCGGACGAGCAGTTCTTC.